The sample holds many counts of the clone carrying this T cell receptor beta chain. Its target is unknown. 5'-RACE, quantitative and with molecular barcodes, yielded the TCR beta libraries. TCRdb called the 5' RACE reads again in MiXCR, with one record for every CDR3 protein. The profile covers about 540,000 distinct CDR3 sequences, with about 13% appearing a single time and nearly 7% taken by the ten largest. Per germline, CDR1 SGHRS and CDR2 YFSETQ. There are 13 residues in the CDR3. Trimming shortened V by 2 bases and J by 6 bases, and 8 bases separated the two germline ends. The data originate from a study of CD8 T cells in ankylosing spondylitis. Study-wide results and caveats: Prior work had noted some motif variants in reactive arthritis blood and synovial fluid. What appeared characteristic of ankylosing spondylitis blood was a TCR beta motif of eight or nine highly homologous variants. Reportedly, matched ankylosing spondylitis synovial fluid was significantly enriched for disease-linked clones.

The V and J genes are TRBV5-1 and TRBJ2-2; D may be TRBD2 (5 bases). The sample was blood, either unsorted or a sorted T cell fraction (not recorded which). This TCR derives from a male donor with ankylosing spondylitis. CDR3 sequence reads: CASSLLVAGELFF. The CDR3 bases are TGCGCCAGCAGCTTACTAGTTGCCGGGGAGCTGTTTTTT.